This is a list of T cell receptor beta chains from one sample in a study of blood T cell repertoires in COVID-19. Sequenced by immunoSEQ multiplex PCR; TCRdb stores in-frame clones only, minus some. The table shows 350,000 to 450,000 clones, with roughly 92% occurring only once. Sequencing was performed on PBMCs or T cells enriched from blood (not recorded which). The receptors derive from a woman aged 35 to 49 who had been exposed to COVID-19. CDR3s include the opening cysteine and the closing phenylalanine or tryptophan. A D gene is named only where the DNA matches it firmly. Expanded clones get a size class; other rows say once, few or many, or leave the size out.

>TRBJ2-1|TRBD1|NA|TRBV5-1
TGCGCCAGCAGCTCCCCCCCGGGACAGGCTGCCTTTAGCTCCTACAATGAGCAGTTCTTC
CASSSPPGQAAFSSYNEQFF
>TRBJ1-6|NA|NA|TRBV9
TGTGCCAGCAGCACCTCCCAGGGAAGGAATAATTCACCCCTCCACTTT
CASSTSQGRNNSPLHF
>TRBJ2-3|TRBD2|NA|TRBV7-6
TGTGCCAGCAGCTCAGGACTAGCGTCAGATACGCAGTATTTT
CASSSGLASDTQYF
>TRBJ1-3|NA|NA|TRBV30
TGTGCCTGGACCAAATGGACAGATGGAAACACCATATATTTT
CAWTKWTDGNTIYF
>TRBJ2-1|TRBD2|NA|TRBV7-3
TGTGCCAGCAGCTACCGGGACTACCCCAACAATGAGCAGTTCTTC
CASSYRDYPNNEQFF
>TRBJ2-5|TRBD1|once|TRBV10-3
TGTGCCATCAGTGAAAACAGGGGGGAAAAGACCCAGTACTTC
CAISENRGEKTQYF
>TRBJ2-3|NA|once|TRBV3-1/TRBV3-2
TGTGCCAGCAGCCAAGACGCCTATCCGACAACAGATACGCAGTATTTT
CASSQDAYPTTDTQYF
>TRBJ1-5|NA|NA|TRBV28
TGTGCCAGCAGTTCCCGACAGTCTAATCAGCCCCAGCATTTT
CASSSRQSNQPQHF
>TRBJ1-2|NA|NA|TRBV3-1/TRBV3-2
TGTGCCAGCAGCCAGGAGGGGATAAACTATGGCTACACCTTC
CASSQEGINYGYTF
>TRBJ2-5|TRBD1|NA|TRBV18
TGTGCCAGCTCACCACTAGGACAGGGGGGAGAAGAGACCCAGTACTTC
CASSPLGQGGEETQYF
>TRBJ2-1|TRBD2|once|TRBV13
TGTGCCAGCAGCCCGGGACTAGCGGGAGTAGGCAATGAGCAGTTCTTC
CASSPGLAGVGNEQFF
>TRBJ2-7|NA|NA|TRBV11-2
TGTGCCAGCAGCTTTCAGACACGGTACGAGCAGTACTTC
CASSFQTRYEQYF
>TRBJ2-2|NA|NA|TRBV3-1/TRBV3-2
TGTGCCAGCAGCAAAGCGGGGAACACCGGGGAGCTGTTTTTT
CASSKAGNTGELFF
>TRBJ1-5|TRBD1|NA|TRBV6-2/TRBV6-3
TGTGCCAGCAGTTACGGGTACAGGGGAGGCGGACAGCCCCAGCATTTT
CASSYGYRGGGQPQHF
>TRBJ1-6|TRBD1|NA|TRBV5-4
TGTGCCAGCAGCGGTACAGGGGGCCCAAATTCACCCCTCCACTTT
CASSGTGGPNSPLHF
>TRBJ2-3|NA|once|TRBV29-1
TGCAGCGTTGGGGGCGCGGGCACAGATACGCAGTATTTT
CSVGGAGTDTQYF
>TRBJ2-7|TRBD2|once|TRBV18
TGTGCCAGCTCTCGAGTTGCCACGGGGGTAGCGGGAGACGAGCAGTACTTC
CASSRVATGVAGDEQYF
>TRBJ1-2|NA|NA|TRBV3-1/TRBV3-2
TGTGCCAGCAGCCCCTGGGGGCTGACTAACTATGGCTACACCTTC
CASSPWGLTNYGYTF
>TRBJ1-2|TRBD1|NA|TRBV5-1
TGCGCCAGCAGCTTGTCCGGGACAGGGGCTAACTATGGCTACACCTTC
CASSLSGTGANYGYTF
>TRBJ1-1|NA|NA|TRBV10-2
TGCGCCAGCAGCCTCCAGACACTGAACACTGAAGCTTTCTTT
CASSLQTLNTEAFF
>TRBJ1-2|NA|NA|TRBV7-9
TGTGCCAGCAGCTTAGAAGGAGGAGGAGGCTACACCTTC
CASSLEGGGGYTF
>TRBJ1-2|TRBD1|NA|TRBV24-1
TGTGCCACCAGTGACTCAGACAGGGAGGATGGCTACACCTTC
CATSDSDREDGYTF
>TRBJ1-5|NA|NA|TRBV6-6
TGTGCCAGCGCGGACACTTCCTATCAGCCCCAGCATTTT
CASADTSYQPQHF
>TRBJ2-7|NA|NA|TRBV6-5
TGTGCCAGCAGTTACTCGAGAGGGTTCGAGCAGTACTTC
CASSYSRGFEQYF
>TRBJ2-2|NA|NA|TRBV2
TGTGCCAGCAGTGGAGAGAGCACCGGGGAGCTGTTTTTT
CASSGESTGELFF
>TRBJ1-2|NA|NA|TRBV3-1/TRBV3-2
TGTGCCAGCAGCCCCCCCGGCGACAGGTTACCTAACTATGGCTACACCTTC
CASSPPGDRLPNYGYTF
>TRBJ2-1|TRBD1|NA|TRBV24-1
TGTGCCACCAGTGAGGGGGGACAGGCCGCCTACAATGAGCAGTTCTTC
CATSEGGQAAYNEQFF
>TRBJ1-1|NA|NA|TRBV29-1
TGCAGCGTTCCCCGCAGGGGCGGCACTGAAGCTTTCTTT
CSVPRRGGTEAFF
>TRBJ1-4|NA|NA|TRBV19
TGTGCCAGTAGTGGCGGGCCATACCCTGAAAAACTGTTTTTT
CASSGGPYPEKLFF
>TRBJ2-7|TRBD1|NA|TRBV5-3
TGTGCCAGAAGCCTTACTCCGGGACAGCTTAGAAGCGAGCAGTACTTC
CARSLTPGQLRSEQYF
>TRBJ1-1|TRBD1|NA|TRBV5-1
TGCGCCAGCAGCTTGGGGCAGGGGGCCTACGTAGACACTGAAGCTTTCTTT
CASSLGQGAYVDTEAFF
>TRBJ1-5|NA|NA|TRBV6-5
TGTGCCAGCAGTACTGACAGGTCGGGCAATCAGCCCCAGCATTTT
CASSTDRSGNQPQHF
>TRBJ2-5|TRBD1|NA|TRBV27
TGTGCCAGCAGTCTAAGGACAGGGGGCTTGCAGGAGACCCAGTACTTC
CASSLRTGGLQETQYF
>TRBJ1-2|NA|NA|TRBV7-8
TGTGCCAGCAGCTACCAGGGAGGGCGTGGCTACACCTTC
CASSYQGGRGYTF
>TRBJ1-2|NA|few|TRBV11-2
TGTGCCAGCAGCCCTCAGTGGGGGCTCTATGGCTACACCTTC
CASSPQWGLYGYTF
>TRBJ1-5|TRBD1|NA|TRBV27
TGTGCCAGCAGCCCCCAGGGGGCTAATAGCAATCAGCCCCAGCATTTT
CASSPQGANSNQPQHF
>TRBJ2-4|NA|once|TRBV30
TGTGCCTGGAGTGTAAATGGCCAGAAAAACATTCAGTACTTC
CAWSVNGQKNIQYF
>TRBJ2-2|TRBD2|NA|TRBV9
TGTGCCAGCAGCAAGGGACTAGCGGGGGGCACGAACACCGGGGAGCTGTTTTTT
CASSKGLAGGTNTGELFF
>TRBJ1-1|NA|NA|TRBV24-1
TGTGCCACCAGTGGGCGGCAGAACACTGAAGCTTTCTTT
CATSGRQNTEAFF